This T cell receptor beta chain emerged from a study of shared clonotypes between healthy human individuals. Produced via immunoSEQ multiplex PCR; TCRdb's table is partial and in-frame only. The table records more than 550,000 clones, about 92% of them present only once. The germline gives CDR1 LGHNA, CDR2 YNFKEQ. CDR3 length: 19 residues. V was pared by 0 bases and J by 3 bases, with 21 bases between. CD45RO-negative, CCR7-selected cells formed the naive CD8 fraction, which excluded terminally differentiated effector memory CD45RA+ cells. The TCR sequence derives from a man aged 30-40 years in good health. The source material was naive CD8+ T cells sorted from blood. The chain has TRBV4-2 and TRBJ2-1, with a tentative D call TRBD2 (5 bases). The CDR3 sequence is CASSQDFPAEGRSYNEQFF. DNA of the CDR3: TGTGCCAGCAGCCAAGATTTTCCGGCCGAGGGAAGAAGCTACAATGAGCAGTTCTTC.